This TCR beta chain was sequenced in a study of T-cell memory formation after mild COVID-19. Study-level background: Largely donor-specific TCR clusters were found.

As to this clonotype: Its antigen is still unknown.

The V gene lost 2 bases and the J gene lost 0 bases, with 11 bases spanning the gap. Germline CDR1 is SGHTA and CDR2 is FQGNSA. This CDR3 contains 17 residues. TCRdb analysed the 5' RACE reads with MiXCR anew, one entry per CDR3 protein. The table includes 270,000 or so distinct CDR3 sequences, under 20% detected once. General study results and limits: The study found contracting CD4+ clones mainly in CM and EM and contracting CD8+ clones in EMRA.

Sample: PBMCs or a T cell subset sorted from them (not recorded which). The rearrangement links TRBV7-2 to TRBJ2-6; D uncertain. The receptor comes from a man aged 18 to 30 who had mild COVID-19 (a few samples of this study predate the infection). Cell type and time point are not known. This CDR3 is CASSLMGSLSGANVLTF. CDR3 bases: TGTGCCAGCAGCTTAATGGGCAGCCTCTCTGGGGCCAACGTCCTGACTTTC.